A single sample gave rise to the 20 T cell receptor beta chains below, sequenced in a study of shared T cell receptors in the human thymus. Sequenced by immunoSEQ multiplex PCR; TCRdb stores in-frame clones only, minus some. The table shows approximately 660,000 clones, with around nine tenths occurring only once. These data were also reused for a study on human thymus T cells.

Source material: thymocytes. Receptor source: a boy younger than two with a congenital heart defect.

In DNA form, the CDR3 reads TGTGCCAGCAGTTTTGGACAGACCTTGAACACCGGGGAGCTGTTTTTT. This encodes CASSFGQTLNTGELFF. The chain has TRBV28 and TRBJ2-2, with TRBD1 as a possible D gene (6 bases). Trimming took off 3 bases at V and 1 base at J, with 12 bases between the two ends. The CDR3 runs 16 residues. The V gene's germline CDR1 is MDHEN and CDR2 SYDVKM.

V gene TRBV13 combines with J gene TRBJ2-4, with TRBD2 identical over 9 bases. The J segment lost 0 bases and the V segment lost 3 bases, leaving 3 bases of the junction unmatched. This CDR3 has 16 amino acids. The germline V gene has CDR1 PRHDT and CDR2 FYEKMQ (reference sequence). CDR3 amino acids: CASSLRGGVAKNIQYF. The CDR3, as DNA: TGTGCCAGCAGCTTGCGGGGGGGGGTAGCCAAAAACATTCAGTACTTC. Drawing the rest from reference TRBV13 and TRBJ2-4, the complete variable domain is AAGVIQSPRHLIKEKRETATLKCYPIPRHDTVYWYQQGPGQDPQFLISFYEKMQSDKGSIPDRFSAQQFSDYHSELNMSSLELGDSALYFCASSLRGGVAKNIQYFGAGTRLSVL.

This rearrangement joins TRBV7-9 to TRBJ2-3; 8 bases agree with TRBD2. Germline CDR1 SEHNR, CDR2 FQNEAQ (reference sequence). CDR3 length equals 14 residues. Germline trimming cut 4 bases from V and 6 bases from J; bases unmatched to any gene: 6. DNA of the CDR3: TGTGCCAGCAGCTCCGGGGGGGGATACGATACGCAGTATTTT. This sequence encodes CASSSGGGYDTQYF.

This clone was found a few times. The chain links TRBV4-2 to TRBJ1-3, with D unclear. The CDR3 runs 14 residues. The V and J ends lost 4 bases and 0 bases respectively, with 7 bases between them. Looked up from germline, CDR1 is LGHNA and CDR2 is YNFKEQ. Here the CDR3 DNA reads TGTGCCAGCAGCCTCCAGTACTCTGGAAACACCATATATTTT. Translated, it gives CASSLQYSGNTIYF.

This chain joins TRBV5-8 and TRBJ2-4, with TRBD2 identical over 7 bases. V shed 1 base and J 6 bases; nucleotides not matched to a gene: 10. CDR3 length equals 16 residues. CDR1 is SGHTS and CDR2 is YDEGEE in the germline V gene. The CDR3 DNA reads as TGTGCCAGCAGCTTGCGGGGGGTGGGGCCCGGAAACATTCAGTACTTC. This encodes CASSLRGVGPGNIQYF.

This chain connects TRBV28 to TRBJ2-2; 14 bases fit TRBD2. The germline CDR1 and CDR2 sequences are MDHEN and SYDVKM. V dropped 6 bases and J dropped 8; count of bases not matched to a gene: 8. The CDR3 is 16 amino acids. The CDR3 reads CASRKGLAGEFGELFF. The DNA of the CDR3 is TGTGCCAGCAGGAAGGGACTAGCGGGAGAGTTTGGGGAGCTGTTTTTT.

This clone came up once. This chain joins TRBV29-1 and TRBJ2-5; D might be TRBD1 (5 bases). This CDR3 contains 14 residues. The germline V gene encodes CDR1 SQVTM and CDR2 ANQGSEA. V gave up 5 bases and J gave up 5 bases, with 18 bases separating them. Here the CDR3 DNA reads TGCAGCGTTCTGCAGGGATCCCATCCCGAGACCCAGTACTTC. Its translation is CSVLQGSHPETQYF.

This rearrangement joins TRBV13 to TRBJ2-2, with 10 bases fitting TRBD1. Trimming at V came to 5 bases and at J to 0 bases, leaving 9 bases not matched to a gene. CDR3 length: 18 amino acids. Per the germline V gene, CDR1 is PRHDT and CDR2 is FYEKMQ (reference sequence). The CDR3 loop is CASSTPGQGRANTGELFF. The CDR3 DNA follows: TGTGCCAGCAGCACCCCGGGACAGGGGAGAGCGAACACCGGGGAGCTGTTTTTT.

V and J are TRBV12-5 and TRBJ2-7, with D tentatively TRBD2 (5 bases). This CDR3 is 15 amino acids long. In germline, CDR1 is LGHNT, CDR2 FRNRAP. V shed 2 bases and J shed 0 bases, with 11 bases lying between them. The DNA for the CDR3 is TGTGCTAGTGGTTTGCGTCCCGGGAACTCCTACGAGCAGTACTTC. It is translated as CASGLRPGNSYEQYF.

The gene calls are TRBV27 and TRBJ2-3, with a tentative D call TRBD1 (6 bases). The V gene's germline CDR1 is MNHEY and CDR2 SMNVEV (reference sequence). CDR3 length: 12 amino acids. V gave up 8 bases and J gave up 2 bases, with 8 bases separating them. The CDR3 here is CASAGATDTQYF. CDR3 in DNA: TGTGCCAGCGCAGGGGCCACAGATACGCAGTATTTT.

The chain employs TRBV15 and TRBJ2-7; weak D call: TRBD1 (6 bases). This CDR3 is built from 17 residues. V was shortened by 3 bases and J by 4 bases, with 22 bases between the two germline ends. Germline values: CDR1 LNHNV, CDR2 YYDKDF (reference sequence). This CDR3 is CATSSPTTRGSSYEQYF. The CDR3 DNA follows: TGTGCCACCAGCAGCCCTACAACTAGGGGGTCGTCTTACGAGCAGTACTTC.

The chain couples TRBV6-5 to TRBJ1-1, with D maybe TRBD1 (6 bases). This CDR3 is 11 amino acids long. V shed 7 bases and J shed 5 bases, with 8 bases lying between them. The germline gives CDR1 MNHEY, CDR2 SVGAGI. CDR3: CASTGTTEAFF. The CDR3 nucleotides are TGTGCCAGCACGGGGACAACTGAAGCTTTCTTT.

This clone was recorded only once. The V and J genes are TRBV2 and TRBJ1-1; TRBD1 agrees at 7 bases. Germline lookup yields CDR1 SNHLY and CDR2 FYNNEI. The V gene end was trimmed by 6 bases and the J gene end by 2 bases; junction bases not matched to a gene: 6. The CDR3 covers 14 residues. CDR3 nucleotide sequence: TGTGCCAGCAGGATGGGACAGCAAAACACTGAAGCTTTCTTT. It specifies CASRMGQQNTEAFF.

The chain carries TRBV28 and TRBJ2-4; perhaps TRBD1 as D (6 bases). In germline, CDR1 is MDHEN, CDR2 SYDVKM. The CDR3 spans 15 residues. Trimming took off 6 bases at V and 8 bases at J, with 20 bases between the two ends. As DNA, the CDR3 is TGTGCCAGCAGCGAATACCCCGGGACACAAGACATTCAGTACTTC. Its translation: CASSEYPGTQDIQYF.

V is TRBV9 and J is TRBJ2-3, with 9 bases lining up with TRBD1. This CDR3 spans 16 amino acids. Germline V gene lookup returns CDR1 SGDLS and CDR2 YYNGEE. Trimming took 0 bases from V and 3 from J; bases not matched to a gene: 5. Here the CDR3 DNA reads TGTGCCAGCAGCGTAGATACAGGGGGCACTACAGATACGCAGTATTTT. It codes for CASSVDTGGTTDTQYF. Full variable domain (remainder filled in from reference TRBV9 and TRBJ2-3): DSGVTQTPKHLITATGQRVTLRCSPRSGDLSVYWYQQSLDQGLQFLIQYYNGEERAKGNILERFSAQQFPDLHSELNLSSLELGDSALYFCASSVDTGGTTDTQYFGPGTRLTVL.

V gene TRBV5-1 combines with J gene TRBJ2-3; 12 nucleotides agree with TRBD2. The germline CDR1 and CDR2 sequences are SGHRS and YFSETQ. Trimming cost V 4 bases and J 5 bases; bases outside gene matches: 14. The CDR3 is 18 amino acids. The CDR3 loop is CASSLIASGRAREDTQYF. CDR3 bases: TGCGCCAGCAGCCTAATAGCTAGCGGGAGGGCCCGTGAAGATACGCAGTATTTT.

The CDR3, as DNA: TGTGCCAGCAGCTTAGGGGGAGGGTCCCAAGAGACCCAGTACTTC. Translation gives CASSLGGGSQETQYF. V and J are TRBV7-2 and TRBJ2-5; 7 bases fit TRBD2. The germline V gene encodes CDR1 SGHTA and CDR2 FQGNSA. The CDR3 has 15 amino acids. After removal of 1 base from V and 1 base from J, the junction contained 3 bases not matched to a gene.

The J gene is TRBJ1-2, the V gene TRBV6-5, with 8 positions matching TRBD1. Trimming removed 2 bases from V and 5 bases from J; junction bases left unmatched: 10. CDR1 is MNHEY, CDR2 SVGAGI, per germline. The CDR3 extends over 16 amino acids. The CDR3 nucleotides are TGTGCCAGCAGTTACGGGACAGGTGTTAATCTTTATGGCTACACCTTC. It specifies CASSYGTGVNLYGYTF.

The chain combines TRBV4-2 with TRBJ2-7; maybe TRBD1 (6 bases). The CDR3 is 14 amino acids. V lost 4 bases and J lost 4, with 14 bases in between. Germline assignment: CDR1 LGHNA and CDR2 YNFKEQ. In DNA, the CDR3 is TGTGCCAGCAGCCCGACGAGTAGGGGGTACGAGCAGTACTTC. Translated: CASSPTSRGYEQYF.

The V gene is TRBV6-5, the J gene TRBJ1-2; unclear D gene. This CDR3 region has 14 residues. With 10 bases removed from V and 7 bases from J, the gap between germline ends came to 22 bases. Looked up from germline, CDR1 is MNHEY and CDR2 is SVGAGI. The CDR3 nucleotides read TGTGCCACCTCTAGTGGCTATTCGCGGGTTGGCTACACCTTC. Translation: CATSSGYSRVGYTF.